Presented here are 15 T cell receptor beta chains from one specimen sequenced in a study of cytomegalovirus exposure and HLA in healthy donors. This PCR relied on a set of 60 Vbeta primers and 13 Jbeta primers. Profiling relied on immunoSEQ multiplex PCR, and the TCRdb table lists in-frame clones only, not all of them. This sample's clone table lists some 80,000 clones. Sequenced input: PBMCs. The source of these receptors is a woman between 25 and 40 years old in good health and CMV-seronegative.

V is TRBV30 and J is TRBJ1-3; D is uncertain. Trimming pared 3 bases from V and 0 bases from J, leaving 9 bases between. CDR1 GTSNPN and CDR2 SVGIG come from the germline V gene (reference sequence). This CDR3 contains 14 residues. The CDR3 protein is CAWSLGSSGNTIYF. DNA for the CDR3: TGTGCCTGGAGCCTAGGAAGCTCTGGAAACACCATATATTTT.

The V and J genes are TRBV4-1 and TRBJ2-1, with 9 nucleotides matching TRBD1. CDR3 length: 17 residues. Per the germline V gene, CDR1 is MGHRA and CDR2 is YSYEKL. Losses at the gene ends were 7 bases for V and 8 bases for J; bases not matched to a gene: 18. The CDR3 here is CASKQILGTGLGYEQFF. CDR3 DNA sequence: TGCGCCAGCAAGCAGATCCTCGGGACAGGGTTAGGTTATGAGCAGTTCTTC.

This chain joins TRBV12-2 and TRBJ2-5; the table's D gene call, TRBD2, was not cross checked with the DNA. TRBV12-2 is deemed a pseudogene. The CDR3 covers 13 residues. CDR3 region: CASRLASGVTQYF. The CDR3 bases are TGTGCAAGTCGCTTAGCTAGCGGGGTGACCCAGTACTTC.

This chain links TRBV4-2 with TRBJ2-5; 12 bases match TRBD2. The CDR3 extends over 17 amino acids. CDR1 is LGHNA and CDR2 is YNFKEQ in the germline V gene. V lost 0 bases, J lost 5 bases, and 7 bases stayed unmatched. The CDR3 bases are TGTGCCAGCAGCCAAGATGTACTAGCGGGAGGTCGTGAGACCCAGTACTTC. Its translation: CASSQDVLAGGRETQYF.

This sequence joins TRBV11-2 and TRBJ2-3, with 10 bases aligning to TRBD2. This CDR3 is 16 amino acids long. Germline loops: CDR1 SGHAT, CDR2 FQNNGV. V was pared by 2 bases and J by 2 bases, with 4 bases of the junction left unmatched. The CDR3 DNA sequence: TGTGCCAGCAGCTTAACAGCGGGGGGGTACACAGATACGCAGTATTTT. Amino acids: CASSLTAGGYTDTQYF. The whole variable domain, remainder taken from reference TRBV11-2 and TRBJ2-3, is EAGVAQSPRYKIIEKRQSVAFWCNPISGHATLYWYQQILGQGPKLLIQFQNNGVVDDSQLPKDRFSAERLKGVDSTLKIQPAKLEDSAVYLCASSLTAGGYTDTQYFGPGTRLTVL.

The rearrangement uses TRBV7-2 and TRBJ1-1; tentatively, D is TRBD1 (6 bases). Germline V CDR1 and CDR2: SGHTA, FQGNSA. V gave up 6 bases and J gave up 6 bases, with 17 bases separating them. The CDR3 length is 14 residues. The CDR3 nucleotides read TGTGCCAGCAGATCCGGGACACATAAATCTGAAGCTTTCTTT. Translating gives CASRSGTHKSEAFF.

The genes are TRBV7-9 and TRBJ2-5; D not certain. This CDR3 has 13 amino acids. Trimming removed 7 bases from V and 0 bases from J, with 9 bases in between. Germline assignment: CDR1 SEHNR and CDR2 FQNEAQ (reference sequence). The CDR3 protein is CASTLAHQETQYF. The CDR3 DNA follows: TGTGCCAGCACCTTGGCACACCAAGAGACCCAGTACTTC.

J is TRBJ1-1 and V is TRBV18; D perhaps matches TRBD1 (6 bases). Germline CDR1 is KGHSH and CDR2 is LQKENI. The CDR3 extends over 16 amino acids. V was cut by 1 base and J by 5 bases, with 17 bases left in between. CDR3 sequence reads: CASSPRPGAPRTEAFF. The CDR3 bases are TGTGCCAGCTCACCACGACCAGGGGCACCCAGGACTGAAGCTTTCTTT.

This chain uses TRBV19 with TRBJ1-2, with a possible D match to TRBD1 (6 bases). V gave up 5 bases and J gave up 8 bases, with 15 bases separating them. From germline, CDR1 is LNHDA and CDR2 SQIVND (reference sequence). The CDR3 is made up of 13 amino acids. CDR3 nucleotide sequence: TGTGCCAGTAGTCGGGACATTAGTCGGGGCTACACCTTC. Protein product: CASSRDISRGYTF.

CDR3 region: CASSQERLAYEQYF. CDR3 sequence (DNA): TGTGCCAGCAGCCAAGAGCGACTAGCCTACGAGCAGTACTTC. This chain uses TRBV4-2 with TRBJ2-7; TRBD2 is a possible D gene (6 bases). CDR3 size: 14 residues. Trimming left V 0 bases short and J 2 bases short, with 8 bases between. Germline CDR1 reads LGHNA; CDR2 reads YNFKEQ.

CDR3 loop: CATSRDRGRGYGYTF. The CDR3 DNA sequence: TGTGCCACCAGCAGAGACCGGGGGAGAGGCTATGGCTACACCTTC. The chain employs TRBV15 and TRBJ1-2; D is possibly TRBD1 (5 bases). Per germline, CDR1 LNHNV and CDR2 YYDKDF (reference sequence). CDR3 length equals 15 residues. The germline V and J ends were trimmed by 0 bases and 4 bases, with 12 bases remaining between them.

J is TRBJ2-7 and V is TRBV7-8; tentatively, D is TRBD2 (5 bases). V lost 5 bases and J lost 3, with 14 bases in between. Germline V CDR1 and CDR2: SGHVS, FQNEAQ. This CDR3 has 14 amino acids. The CDR3 region has the DNA TGTGCCAGCAGCCCCACCACTAGTGTCTACGAGCAGTACTTC. Protein: CASSPTTSVYEQYF.

The chain employs TRBV5-4 and TRBJ2-7, with 7 bases fitting TRBD1. CDR3 size: 12 residues. Germline-derived CDR1 and CDR2 are SGHNT and YYREEE (reference sequence). J gave up 6 bases and V 0 bases, and 0 bases lay outside the gene matches. In nucleotides, the CDR3 is TGTGCCAGCAGCTTGGACAGGGGCGAGCAGTACTTC. Its translation is CASSLDRGEQYF.

The V and J genes are TRBV5-1 and TRBJ1-2; D might be TRBD1 (6 bases). The CDR3 is made up of 14 amino acids. Trimming stripped 4 bases from V and 3 bases from J, with 13 bases between. The germline V gene has CDR1 SGHRS and CDR2 YFSETQ. The CDR3 DNA reads TGCGCCAGCAGCCGGTTGTCAGGGGACTATGGCTACACCTTC. As protein: CASSRLSGDYGYTF.

The chain combines TRBV12-5 with TRBJ2-7, with a weak D call TRBD2 (6 bases). Germline-derived CDR1 and CDR2 are LGHNT and FRNRAP. This CDR3 region has 13 residues. The V end lost 1 base, the J end lost 6 bases, and 10 bases lay between the germline ends. CDR3 loop: CASGLGQGGEQYF. The CDR3 DNA reads as TGTGCTAGTGGTTTGGGCCAGGGAGGCGAGCAGTACTTC.